The rows below give T cell receptor beta chains drawn from one sample of a study of shared clonotypes between healthy human individuals. Produced via immunoSEQ multiplex PCR; TCRdb's table is partial and in-frame only. The data hold approximately 2,200,000 clones, with just over 90% observed a single time. Sequencing input: naive CD8+ T cells from PBMCs. These receptors all come from a man between 18 and 29 years old in good health. Some clones in this sample may be carry-over from other donors' samples. Each CDR3 is given with its conserved first and last residue. D genes are given only for firm matches. Some rows mark clone size as missing; the rest say once, few, many or name a class of expanded clone.

cdr3_length: 13; j_call: TRBJ1-2; d_call: .; clone_size: .; v_call: TRBV7-9; cdr3_aa: CASMGTLSYGYTF; cdr3_nt: TGTGCCAGCATGGGAACCCTGTCCTATGGCTACACCTTC
cdr3_length: 16; j_call: TRBJ2-2; d_call: TRBD2; clone_size: .; v_call: TRBV15; cdr3_aa: CATSRVAGSLTGELFF; cdr3_nt: TGTGCCACCAGCAGAGTAGCGGGATCGCTTACCGGGGAGCTGTTTTTT
cdr3_length: 15; j_call: TRBJ1-1; d_call: TRBD1; clone_size: few; v_call: TRBV27; cdr3_aa: CASSLRQGAGTEAFF; cdr3_nt: TGTGCCAGCAGTTTACGACAGGGGGCTGGTACTGAAGCTTTCTTT
cdr3_length: 13; j_call: TRBJ2-2; d_call: .; clone_size: once; v_call: TRBV11-2; cdr3_aa: CATKAGNTGELFF; cdr3_nt: TGTGCCACGAAGGCCGGTAACACCGGGGAGCTGTTTTTT
cdr3_length: 15; j_call: TRBJ2-7; d_call: .; clone_size: .; v_call: TRBV5-6; cdr3_aa: CASSFWGRRSYEQYF; cdr3_nt: TGTGCCAGCAGCTTTTGGGGACGCAGGTCCTACGAGCAGTACTTC
cdr3_length: 15; j_call: TRBJ2-3; d_call: .; clone_size: .; v_call: TRBV7-2; cdr3_aa: CASSPTPWDTDTQYF; cdr3_nt: TGTGCCAGCAGCCCCACCCCCTGGGACACAGATACGCAGTATTTT
cdr3_length: 19; j_call: TRBJ2-2; d_call: TRBD1; clone_size: .; v_call: TRBV28; cdr3_aa: CASSFFGDRVWEKTGELFF; cdr3_nt: TGTGCCAGCAGTTTCTTCGGTGACAGGGTGTGGGAGAAGACCGGGGAGCTGTTTTTT
cdr3_length: 13; j_call: TRBJ2-7; d_call: .; clone_size: once; v_call: TRBV6-5; cdr3_aa: CASSPEDSYEQYF; cdr3_nt: TGTGCCAGCAGCCCCGAGGACTCCTACGAGCAGTACTTC
cdr3_length: 13; j_call: TRBJ1-1; d_call: .; clone_size: .; v_call: TRBV5-1; cdr3_aa: CASSFERNTEAFF; cdr3_nt: TGCGCCAGCAGCTTCGAGAGGAACACTGAAGCTTTCTTT
cdr3_length: 19; j_call: TRBJ1-3; d_call: .; clone_size: .; v_call: TRBV4-1; cdr3_aa: CASSHLRWGKEESGNTIYF; cdr3_nt: TGCGCCAGCAGCCACCTCCGATGGGGAAAGGAGGAAAGTGGAAACACCATATATTTT
cdr3_length: 14; j_call: TRBJ2-7; d_call: .; clone_size: .; v_call: TRBV19; cdr3_aa: CASSIDGESDEQYF; cdr3_nt: TGTGCCAGTAGTATAGACGGGGAAAGCGACGAGCAGTACTTC
cdr3_length: 12; j_call: TRBJ2-1; d_call: .; clone_size: once; v_call: TRBV5-6; cdr3_aa: CASSLGAIGQFF; cdr3_nt: TGTGCCAGCAGCTTAGGAGCGATTGGGCAGTTCTTC
cdr3_length: 14; j_call: TRBJ2-7; d_call: .; clone_size: once; v_call: TRBV30; cdr3_aa: CAWSESGSSYEQYF; cdr3_nt: TGTGCCTGGAGTGAAAGCGGGTCCTCCTACGAGCAGTACTTC
cdr3_length: 13; j_call: TRBJ1-2; d_call: .; clone_size: once; v_call: TRBV29-1; cdr3_aa: CSAGSGANYGYTF; cdr3_nt: TGCAGCGCGGGGAGCGGAGCTAACTATGGCTACACCTTC
cdr3_length: 15; j_call: TRBJ1-3; d_call: TRBD1; clone_size: .; v_call: TRBV10-3; cdr3_aa: CAISEDRVSGNTIYF; cdr3_nt: TGTGCCATCAGTGAGGACAGGGTGAGCGGAAACACCATATATTTT
cdr3_length: 12; j_call: TRBJ1-2; d_call: TRBD1; clone_size: .; v_call: TRBV4-2; cdr3_aa: CASSHGQGGYTF; cdr3_nt: TGTGCCAGCAGCCACGGACAGGGAGGCTACACCTTC
cdr3_length: 13; j_call: TRBJ2-3; d_call: .; clone_size: .; v_call: TRBV19; cdr3_aa: CASSPRTTDTQCF; cdr3_nt: TGTGCCAGTAGTCCTAGAACCACAGATACGCAGTGTTTT
cdr3_length: 16; j_call: TRBJ2-7; d_call: TRBD2; clone_size: .; v_call: TRBV7-9; cdr3_aa: CASSLAPGLAGGEQYF; cdr3_nt: TGTGCCAGCAGCTTAGCGCCGGGACTAGCGGGAGGCGAGCAGTACTTC
cdr3_length: 15; j_call: TRBJ2-2; d_call: .; clone_size: .; v_call: TRBV14; cdr3_aa: CASSQDGFQGGELFF; cdr3_nt: TGTGCCAGCAGCCAAGATGGTTTTCAGGGCGGGGAGCTGTTTTTT
cdr3_length: 11; j_call: TRBJ2-7; d_call: .; clone_size: .; v_call: TRBV27; cdr3_aa: CASSSSYEQYF; cdr3_nt: TGTGCCAGCAGTTCTTCATACGAGCAGTACTTC
cdr3_length: 13; j_call: TRBJ1-5; d_call: .; clone_size: .; v_call: TRBV27; cdr3_aa: CASSLSGLQPQHF; cdr3_nt: TGTGCCAGCAGTTTGTCCGGACTACAGCCCCAGCATTTT
cdr3_length: 14; j_call: TRBJ1-1; d_call: .; clone_size: few; v_call: TRBV29-1; cdr3_aa: CSVEEGRMNTEAFF; cdr3_nt: TGCAGCGTTGAAGAAGGACGGATGAACACTGAAGCTTTCTTT
cdr3_length: 16; j_call: TRBJ2-6; d_call: .; clone_size: .; v_call: TRBV9; cdr3_aa: CASSDPLTAGANVLTF; cdr3_nt: TGTGCCAGCAGCGATCCCTTGACAGCTGGGGCCAACGTCCTGACTTTC
cdr3_length: 15; j_call: TRBJ2-1; d_call: .; clone_size: .; v_call: TRBV19; cdr3_aa: CASSIGRFSYNEQFF; cdr3_nt: TGTGCCAGTAGTATAGGCCGGTTCTCCTACAATGAGCAGTTCTTC
cdr3_length: 15; j_call: TRBJ2-7; d_call: .; clone_size: .; v_call: TRBV11-2; cdr3_aa: CASSEFPGRAYEQYF; cdr3_nt: TGTGCCAGCAGCGAATTTCCCGGGAGAGCCTACGAGCAGTACTTC
cdr3_length: 17; j_call: TRBJ2-3; d_call: .; clone_size: .; v_call: TRBV5-8; cdr3_aa: CASSSEEVAASTDTQYF; cdr3_nt: TGTGCCAGCAGCTCCGAAGAAGTAGCGGCTAGCACAGATACGCAGTATTTT
cdr3_length: 17; j_call: TRBJ1-5; d_call: TRBD1; clone_size: .; v_call: TRBV27; cdr3_aa: CASSSRQGTDSNQPQHF; cdr3_nt: TGTGCCAGCAGCTCCCGACAGGGGACAGATAGCAATCAGCCCCAGCATTTT
cdr3_length: 14; j_call: TRBJ1-1; d_call: TRBD1; clone_size: few; v_call: TRBV19; cdr3_aa: CASRPGQRNTEAFF; cdr3_nt: TGTGCCAGTAGACCGGGACAGAGGAACACTGAAGCTTTCTTT
cdr3_length: 13; j_call: TRBJ1-1; d_call: .; clone_size: .; v_call: TRBV4-1; cdr3_aa: CASSPGAKAEAFF; cdr3_nt: TGCGCCAGCAGCCCAGGGGCGAAGGCTGAAGCTTTCTTT
cdr3_length: 15; j_call: TRBJ2-7; d_call: .; clone_size: .; v_call: TRBV11-2; cdr3_aa: CASSLAERTVDEQYF; cdr3_nt: TGTGCCAGCAGCTTAGCCGAAAGGACGGTTGACGAGCAGTACTTC
cdr3_length: 13; j_call: TRBJ1-2; d_call: TRBD1; clone_size: .; v_call: TRBV7-9; cdr3_aa: CASSLGTGNGYTF; cdr3_nt: TGTGCCAGCAGCCTGGGGACAGGGAATGGCTACACCTTC
cdr3_length: 14; j_call: TRBJ2-7; d_call: .; clone_size: .; v_call: TRBV28; cdr3_aa: CASGWGTVSYEQYF; cdr3_nt: TGTGCCAGCGGTTGGGGAACCGTCTCCTACGAGCAGTACTTC
cdr3_length: 13; j_call: TRBJ1-1; d_call: TRBD1; clone_size: .; v_call: TRBV10-3; cdr3_aa: CATGQGEGTEAFF; cdr3_nt: TGTGCCACCGGACAGGGAGAGGGCACTGAAGCTTTCTTT
cdr3_length: 13; j_call: TRBJ2-7; d_call: .; clone_size: .; v_call: TRBV28; cdr3_aa: CASLGTDSYEQYF; cdr3_nt: TGTGCCAGCCTCGGGACGGACTCCTACGAGCAGTACTTC
cdr3_length: 18; j_call: TRBJ1-1; d_call: .; clone_size: .; v_call: TRBV7-6; cdr3_aa: CASSLAPMKPSSNTEAFF; cdr3_nt: TGTGCCAGCAGCTTAGCACCTATGAAACCGAGCTCGAACACTGAAGCTTTCTTT
cdr3_length: 15; j_call: TRBJ2-1; d_call: .; clone_size: once; v_call: TRBV4-1; cdr3_aa: CASSQDDLGGNEQFF; cdr3_nt: TGCGCCAGCAGCCAAGACGATCTGGGGGGCAATGAGCAGTTCTTC
cdr3_length: 14; j_call: TRBJ1-1; d_call: .; clone_size: .; v_call: TRBV27; cdr3_aa: CASSLFGVGTEAFF; cdr3_nt: TGTGCCAGCAGTTTATTCGGGGTAGGGACTGAAGCTTTCTTT
cdr3_length: 17; j_call: TRBJ1-1; d_call: TRBD1; clone_size: .; v_call: TRBV9; cdr3_aa: CASSSGQGEGMNTEAFF; cdr3_nt: TGTGCCAGCAGCTCGGGACAGGGGGAAGGTATGAACACTGAAGCTTTCTTT
cdr3_length: 11; j_call: TRBJ1-2; d_call: .; clone_size: .; v_call: TRBV29-1; cdr3_aa: CSVPWTEGYTF; cdr3_nt: TGCAGCGTCCCCTGGACGGAGGGCTACACCTTC
cdr3_length: 14; j_call: TRBJ2-5; d_call: TRBD2; clone_size: .; v_call: TRBV7-9; cdr3_aa: CASSPGTSKETQYF; cdr3_nt: TGTGCCAGCAGCCCCGGGACTAGTAAGGAGACCCAGTACTTC
cdr3_length: 15; j_call: TRBJ2-7; d_call: TRBD1; clone_size: .; v_call: TRBV14; cdr3_aa: CASSLPGQGSYEQYF; cdr3_nt: TGTGCCAGCAGCCTCCCGGGACAGGGATCCTACGAGCAGTACTTC
cdr3_length: 14; j_call: TRBJ2-7; d_call: .; clone_size: .; v_call: TRBV25-1; cdr3_aa: CASSQYWGTYEQYF; cdr3_nt: TGTGCCAGCAGCCAGTATTGGGGGACCTACGAGCAGTACTTC
cdr3_length: 12; j_call: TRBJ1-1; d_call: TRBD1; clone_size: .; v_call: TRBV4-1; cdr3_aa: CASSAQGDEAFF; cdr3_nt: TGCGCCAGCAGCGCGCAGGGGGATGAAGCTTTCTTT
cdr3_length: 12; j_call: TRBJ2-2; d_call: .; clone_size: .; v_call: TRBV9; cdr3_aa: CASSVRVGELFF; cdr3_nt: TGTGCCAGCAGCGTGAGAGTTGGGGAGCTGTTTTTT
cdr3_length: 13; j_call: TRBJ1-1; d_call: .; clone_size: .; v_call: TRBV4-1; cdr3_aa: CASSQEGRLEAFF; cdr3_nt: TGCGCCAGCAGCCAAGAAGGGCGGCTTGAAGCTTTCTTT
cdr3_length: 13; j_call: TRBJ2-7; d_call: .; clone_size: .; v_call: TRBV14; cdr3_aa: CASSQVMRNEQYF; cdr3_nt: TGTGCCAGCAGCCAAGTTATGAGAAACGAGCAGTACTTC
cdr3_length: 17; j_call: TRBJ2-1; d_call: TRBD2; clone_size: .; v_call: TRBV4-2; cdr3_aa: CASSQDPPSGSGYEQFF; cdr3_nt: TGTGCCAGCAGCCAAGATCCCCCCAGCGGGAGTGGCTATGAGCAGTTCTTC
cdr3_length: 13; j_call: TRBJ1-4; d_call: .; clone_size: few; v_call: TRBV4-1; cdr3_aa: CASSQASGSGLFF; cdr3_nt: TGCGCCAGCAGCCAAGCTTCAGGGTCGGGACTGTTTTTT
cdr3_length: 17; j_call: TRBJ2-1; d_call: TRBD2; clone_size: .; v_call: TRBV9; cdr3_aa: CASSVVDTGTNYNEQFF; cdr3_nt: TGTGCCAGCAGCGTAGTCGATACCGGGACTAACTACAATGAGCAGTTCTTC
cdr3_length: 14; j_call: TRBJ2-5; d_call: TRBD1; clone_size: .; v_call: TRBV19; cdr3_aa: CASSRTGGEETQYF; cdr3_nt: TGTGCCAGTAGTAGGACAGGGGGCGAAGAGACCCAGTACTTC
cdr3_length: 15; j_call: TRBJ2-7; d_call: TRBD2; clone_size: .; v_call: TRBV19; cdr3_aa: CASSLAGRGTYEQYF; cdr3_nt: TGTGCCAGTAGCTTAGCGGGAAGAGGTACCTACGAGCAGTACTTC
cdr3_length: 15; j_call: TRBJ2-2; d_call: .; clone_size: .; v_call: TRBV11-2; cdr3_aa: CATGGGTMVSGELFF; cdr3_nt: TGTGCCACCGGGGGAGGGACAATGGTTTCCGGGGAGCTGTTTTTT
cdr3_length: 14; j_call: TRBJ2-7; d_call: .; clone_size: .; v_call: TRBV7-9; cdr3_aa: CASSLVGASYEQYF; cdr3_nt: TGTGCCAGCAGCTTAGTTGGGGCTAGCTACGAGCAGTACTTC
cdr3_length: 11; j_call: TRBJ2-5; d_call: .; clone_size: .; v_call: TRBV27; cdr3_aa: CASSQGGAQYF; cdr3_nt: TGTGCCAGCTCGCAAGGAGGGGCCCAGTACTTC
cdr3_length: 13; j_call: TRBJ1-2; d_call: TRBD1; clone_size: once; v_call: TRBV6-6; cdr3_aa: CASSDGTGYGYTF; cdr3_nt: TGTGCCAGCAGTGACGGGACAGGGTATGGCTACACCTTC
cdr3_length: 15; j_call: TRBJ2-4; d_call: TRBD1; clone_size: .; v_call: TRBV7-6; cdr3_aa: CASSLDRGRENIQYF; cdr3_nt: TGTGCCAGCAGCTTGGACAGGGGGCGCGAAAACATTCAGTACTTC
cdr3_length: 14; j_call: TRBJ2-1; d_call: .; clone_size: .; v_call: TRBV7-9; cdr3_aa: CASSSTEKHNEQFF; cdr3_nt: TGTGCCAGCAGCTCCACCGAAAAACACAATGAGCAGTTCTTC